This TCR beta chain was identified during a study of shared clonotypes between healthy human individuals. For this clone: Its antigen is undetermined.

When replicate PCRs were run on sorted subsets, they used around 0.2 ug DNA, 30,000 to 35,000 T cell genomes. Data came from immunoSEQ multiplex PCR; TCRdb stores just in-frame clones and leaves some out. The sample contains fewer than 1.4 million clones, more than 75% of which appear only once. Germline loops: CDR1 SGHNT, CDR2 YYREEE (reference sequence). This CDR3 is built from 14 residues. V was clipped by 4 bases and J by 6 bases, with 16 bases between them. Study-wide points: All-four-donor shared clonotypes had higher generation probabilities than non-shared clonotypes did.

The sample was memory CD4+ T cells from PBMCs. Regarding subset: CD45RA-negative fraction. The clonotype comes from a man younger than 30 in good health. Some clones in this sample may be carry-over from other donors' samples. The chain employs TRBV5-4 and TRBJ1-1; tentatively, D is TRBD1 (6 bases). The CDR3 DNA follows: TGTGCCAGCAGCCCCGAAAGCAGGGGTCCTGAAGCTTTCTTT. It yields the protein CASSPESRGPEAFF.